Below are 2 T cell receptor beta chains sequenced from a single sample in a study of response to subunit inactivated influenza vaccine. TCRdb independently ran MiXCR on the RT-PCR reads; one entry per CDR3 protein. The data contain hundreds of thousands of distinct CDR3 sequences, 7.6% of them singletons. The specimen was PBMCs from blood, collected approximately 25 months after vaccination. Every receptor here comes from a man in his fifties or sixties who received an inactivated influenza vaccine.

About this clonotype: Compared with germline, one end of the junction differs, possibly owing to a read error. V and J are TRBV27 and TRBJ1-1; 11 bases are shared with TRBD1. The CDR3 loop spans 15 amino acids. Germline V gives CDR1 MNHEY, CDR2 SMNVEV (reference sequence). The CDR3 protein is CASRLSGTGGTEAFF. For the CDR3, the DNA is TGTGCCAGCAGATTATCAGGGACAGGGGGGACTGAAGCTTTCTTT.

This chain links TRBV28 with TRBJ1-2, with D maybe TRBD1 (6 bases). V was shortened by 8 bases and J by 2 bases, with 9 bases between the two germline ends. Germline V gene data show CDR1 as MDHEN and CDR2 as SYDVKM. CDR3 length equals 12 residues. In DNA, the CDR3 is TGTGCCAGCCTTGGACAGAACTATGGCTACACCTTC. Protein: CASLGQNYGYTF.